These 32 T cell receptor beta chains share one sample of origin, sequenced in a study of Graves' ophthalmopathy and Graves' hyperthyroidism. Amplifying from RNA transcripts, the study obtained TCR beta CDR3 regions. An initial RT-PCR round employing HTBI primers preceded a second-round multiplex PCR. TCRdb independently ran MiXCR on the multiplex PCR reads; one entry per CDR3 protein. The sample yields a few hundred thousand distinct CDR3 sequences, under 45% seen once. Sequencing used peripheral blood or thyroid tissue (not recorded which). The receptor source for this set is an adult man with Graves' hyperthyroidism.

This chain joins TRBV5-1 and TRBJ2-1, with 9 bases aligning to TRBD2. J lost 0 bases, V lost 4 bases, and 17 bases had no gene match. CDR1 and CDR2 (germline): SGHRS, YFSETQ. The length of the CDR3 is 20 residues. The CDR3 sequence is CASSTSPGTSRFSSYNEQFF. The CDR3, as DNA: TGCGCCAGCAGCACCTCTCCCGGGACTAGCCGATTTAGCTCCTACAATGAGCAGTTCTTC.

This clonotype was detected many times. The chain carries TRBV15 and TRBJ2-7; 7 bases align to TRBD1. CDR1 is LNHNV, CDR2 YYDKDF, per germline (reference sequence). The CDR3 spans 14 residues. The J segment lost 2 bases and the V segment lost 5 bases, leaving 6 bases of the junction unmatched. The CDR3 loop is CATSERTGTYEQYF. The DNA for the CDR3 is TGTGCCACCAGCGAACGGACAGGTACCTACGAGCAGTACTTC.

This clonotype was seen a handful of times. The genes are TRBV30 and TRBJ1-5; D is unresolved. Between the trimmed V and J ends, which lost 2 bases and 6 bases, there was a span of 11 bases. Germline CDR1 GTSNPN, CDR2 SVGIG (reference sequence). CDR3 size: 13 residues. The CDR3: CAWSPLRTQPQHF. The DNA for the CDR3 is TGTGCCTGGAGTCCATTGAGGACTCAGCCCCAGCATTTT. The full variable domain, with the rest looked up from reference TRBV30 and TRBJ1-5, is SQTIHQWPATLVQPVGSPLSLECTVEGTSNPNLYWYRQAAGRGLQLLFYSVGIGQISSEVPQNLSASRPQDRQFILSSKKLLLSDSGFYLCAWSPLRTQPQHFGDGTRLSIL.

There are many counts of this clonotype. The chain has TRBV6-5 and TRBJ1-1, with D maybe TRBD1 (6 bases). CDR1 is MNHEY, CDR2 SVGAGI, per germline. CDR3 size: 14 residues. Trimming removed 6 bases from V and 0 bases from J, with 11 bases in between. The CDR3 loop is CASSLGHLNTEAFF. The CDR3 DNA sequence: TGTGCCAGCAGCTTGGGACACCTGAACACTGAAGCTTTCTTT.

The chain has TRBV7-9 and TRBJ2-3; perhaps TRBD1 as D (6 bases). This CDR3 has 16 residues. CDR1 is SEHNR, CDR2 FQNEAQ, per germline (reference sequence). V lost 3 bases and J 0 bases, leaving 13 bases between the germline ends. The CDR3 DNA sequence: TGTGCCAGCAGCTTGGGACAAGGATACAGCACAGATACGCAGTATTTT. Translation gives CASSLGQGYSTDTQYF.

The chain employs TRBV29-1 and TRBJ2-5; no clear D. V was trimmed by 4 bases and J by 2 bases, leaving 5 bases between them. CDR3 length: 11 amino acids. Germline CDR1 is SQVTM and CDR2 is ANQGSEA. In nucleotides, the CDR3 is TGCAGCGTTGGTTGGCAAGAGACCCAGTACTTC. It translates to CSVGWQETQYF.

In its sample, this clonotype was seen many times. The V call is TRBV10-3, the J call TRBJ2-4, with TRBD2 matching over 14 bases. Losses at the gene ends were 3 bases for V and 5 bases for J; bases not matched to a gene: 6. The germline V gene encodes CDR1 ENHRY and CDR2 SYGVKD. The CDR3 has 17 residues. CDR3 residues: CAISDYGLAGGQNIQYF. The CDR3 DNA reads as TGTGCCATCAGTGACTACGGACTAGCGGGAGGCCAAAACATTCAGTACTTC.

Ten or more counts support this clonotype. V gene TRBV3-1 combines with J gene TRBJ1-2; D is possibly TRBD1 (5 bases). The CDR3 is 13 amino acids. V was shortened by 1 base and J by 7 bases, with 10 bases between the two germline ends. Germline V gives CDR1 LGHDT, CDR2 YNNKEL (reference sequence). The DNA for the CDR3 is TGTGCCAGCAGCCAAGCTATCGACAGTGGCTACACCTTC. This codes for CASSQAIDSGYTF.

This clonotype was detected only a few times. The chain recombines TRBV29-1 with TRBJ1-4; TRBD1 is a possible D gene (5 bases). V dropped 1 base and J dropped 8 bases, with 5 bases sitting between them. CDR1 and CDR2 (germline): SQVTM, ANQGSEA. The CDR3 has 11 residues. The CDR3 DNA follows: TGCAGCGTTGAAGGGGACGAAAAACTGTTTTTT. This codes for CSVEGDEKLFF. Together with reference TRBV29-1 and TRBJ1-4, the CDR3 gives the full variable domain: SAVISQKPSRDICQRGTSLTIQCQVDSQVTMMFWYRQQPGQSLTLIATANQGSEATYESGFVIDKFPISRPNLTFSTLTVSNMSPEDSSIYLCSVEGDEKLFFGSGTQLSVL.

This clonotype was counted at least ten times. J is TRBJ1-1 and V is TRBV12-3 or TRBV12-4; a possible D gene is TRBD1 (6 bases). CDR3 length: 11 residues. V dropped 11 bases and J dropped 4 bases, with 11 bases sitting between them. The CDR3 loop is CASRGGTEAFF. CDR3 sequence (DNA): TGTGCCTCAAGGGGGGGCACTGAAGCTTTCTTT.

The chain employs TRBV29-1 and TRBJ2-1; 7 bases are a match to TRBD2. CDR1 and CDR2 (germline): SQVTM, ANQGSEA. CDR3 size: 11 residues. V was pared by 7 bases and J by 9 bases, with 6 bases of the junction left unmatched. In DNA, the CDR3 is TGCAGCGGTAGAGCGGGAACTGAGCAGTTCTTC. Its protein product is CSGRAGTEQFF.

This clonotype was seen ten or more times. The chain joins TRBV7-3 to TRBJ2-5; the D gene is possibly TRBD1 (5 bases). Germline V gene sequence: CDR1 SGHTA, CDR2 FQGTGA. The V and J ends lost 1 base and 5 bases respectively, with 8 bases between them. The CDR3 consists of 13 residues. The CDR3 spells CASSLRQGETQYF. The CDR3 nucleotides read TGTGCCAGCAGCTTAAGGCAGGGTGAGACCCAGTACTTC.

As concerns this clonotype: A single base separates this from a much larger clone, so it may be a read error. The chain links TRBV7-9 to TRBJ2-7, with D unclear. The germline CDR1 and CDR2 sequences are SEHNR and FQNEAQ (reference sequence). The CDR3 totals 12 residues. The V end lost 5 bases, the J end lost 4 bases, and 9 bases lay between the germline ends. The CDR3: CASSTISYEQYF. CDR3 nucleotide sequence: TGTGCCAGCAGCACCATATCATACGAGCAGTACTTC.

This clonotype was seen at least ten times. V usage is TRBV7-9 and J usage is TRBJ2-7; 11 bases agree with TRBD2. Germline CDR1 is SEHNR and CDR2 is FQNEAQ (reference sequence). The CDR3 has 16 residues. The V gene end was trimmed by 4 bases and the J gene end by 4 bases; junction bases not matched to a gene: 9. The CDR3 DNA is TGTGCCAGCAGCTCGACTAGCGGGATGTTCGGGTACGAGCAGTACTTC. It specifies CASSSTSGMFGYEQYF.

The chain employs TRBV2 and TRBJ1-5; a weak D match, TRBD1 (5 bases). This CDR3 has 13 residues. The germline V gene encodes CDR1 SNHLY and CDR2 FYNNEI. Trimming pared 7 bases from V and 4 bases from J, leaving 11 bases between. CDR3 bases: TGTGCCAGCACGAGCGGGGGAAATCAGCCCCAGCATTTT. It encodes CASTSGGNQPQHF. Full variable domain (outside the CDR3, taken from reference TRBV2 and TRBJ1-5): EPEVTQTPSHQVTQMGQEVILRCVPISNHLYFYWYRQILGQKVEFLVSFYNNEISEKSEIFDDQFSVERPDGSNFTLKIRSTKLEDSAMYFCASTSGGNQPQHFGDGTRLSIL.

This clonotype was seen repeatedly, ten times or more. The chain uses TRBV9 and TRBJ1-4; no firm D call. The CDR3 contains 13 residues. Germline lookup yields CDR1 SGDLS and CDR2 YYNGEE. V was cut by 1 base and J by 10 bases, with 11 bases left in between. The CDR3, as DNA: TGTGCCAGCAGCGTAAGGGAGGAGGGAAAACTGTTTTTT. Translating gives CASSVREEGKLFF.

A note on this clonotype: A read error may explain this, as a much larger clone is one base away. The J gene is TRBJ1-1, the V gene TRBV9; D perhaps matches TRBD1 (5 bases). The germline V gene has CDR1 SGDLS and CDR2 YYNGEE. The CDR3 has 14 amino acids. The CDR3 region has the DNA TGTGCCAGCAGCGGAGGGGACCGGGGCACTGAAGATTTCTTT. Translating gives CASSGGDRGTEDFF.

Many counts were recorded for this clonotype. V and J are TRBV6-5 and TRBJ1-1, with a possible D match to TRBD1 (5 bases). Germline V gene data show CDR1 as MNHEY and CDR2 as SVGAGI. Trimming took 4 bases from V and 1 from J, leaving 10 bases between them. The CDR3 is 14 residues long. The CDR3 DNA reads TGTGCCAGCAGTTTTTGGGGGAAGAACACTGAAGCTTTCTTT. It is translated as CASSFWGKNTEAFF.

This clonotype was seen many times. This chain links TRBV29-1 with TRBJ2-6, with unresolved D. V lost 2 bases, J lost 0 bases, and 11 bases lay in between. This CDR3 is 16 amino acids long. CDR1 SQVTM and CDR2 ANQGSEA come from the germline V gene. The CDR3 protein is CSVERQDHSGANVLTF. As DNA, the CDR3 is TGCAGCGTTGAAAGGCAGGACCACTCTGGGGCCAACGTCCTGACTTTC.

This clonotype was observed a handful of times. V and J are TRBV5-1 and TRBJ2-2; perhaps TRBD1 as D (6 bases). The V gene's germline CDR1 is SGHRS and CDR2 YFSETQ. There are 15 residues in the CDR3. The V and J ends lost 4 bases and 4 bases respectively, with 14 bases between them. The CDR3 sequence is CASSPQTGATGELFF. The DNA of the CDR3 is TGCGCCAGCAGCCCACAGACAGGAGCCACCGGGGAGCTGTTTTTT.

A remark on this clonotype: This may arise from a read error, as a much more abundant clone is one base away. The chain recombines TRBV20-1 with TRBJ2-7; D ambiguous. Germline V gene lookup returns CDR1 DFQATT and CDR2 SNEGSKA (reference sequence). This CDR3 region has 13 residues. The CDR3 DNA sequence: TGCAGTGCCGCAAGGAGTTCCCCCTACGGGCAGTACTTC. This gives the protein CSAARSSPYGQYF.

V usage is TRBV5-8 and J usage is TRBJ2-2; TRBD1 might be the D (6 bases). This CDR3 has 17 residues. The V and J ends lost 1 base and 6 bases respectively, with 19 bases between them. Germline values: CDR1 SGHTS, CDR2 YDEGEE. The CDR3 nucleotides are TGTGCCAGCAGCTTGTCCCGCGACCAGGGGTCTGCCGGGGAGCTGTTTTTT. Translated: CASSLSRDQGSAGELFF.

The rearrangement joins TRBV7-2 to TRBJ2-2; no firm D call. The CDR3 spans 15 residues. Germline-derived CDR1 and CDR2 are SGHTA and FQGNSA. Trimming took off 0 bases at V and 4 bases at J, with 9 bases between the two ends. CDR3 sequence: CASSLAPVGTGELFF. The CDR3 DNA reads TGTGCCAGCAGCTTAGCCCCGGTGGGCACCGGGGAGCTGTTTTTT.

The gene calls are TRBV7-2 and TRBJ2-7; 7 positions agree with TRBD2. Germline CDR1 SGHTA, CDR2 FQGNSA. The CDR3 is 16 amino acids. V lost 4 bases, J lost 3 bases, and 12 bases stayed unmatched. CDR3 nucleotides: TGTGCCAGCAGCTCGGCAGCGGGGTCAGGGTTCTACGAGCAGTACTTC. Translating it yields CASSSAAGSGFYEQYF.

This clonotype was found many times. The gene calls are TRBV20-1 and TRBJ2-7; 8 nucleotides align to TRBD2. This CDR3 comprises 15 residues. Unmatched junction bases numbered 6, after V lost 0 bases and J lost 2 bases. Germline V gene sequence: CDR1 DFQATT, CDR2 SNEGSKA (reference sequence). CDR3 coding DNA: TGCAGTGCTAGAGATCGGCTAGCGGGCACCTACGAGCAGTACTTC. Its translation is CSARDRLAGTYEQYF.

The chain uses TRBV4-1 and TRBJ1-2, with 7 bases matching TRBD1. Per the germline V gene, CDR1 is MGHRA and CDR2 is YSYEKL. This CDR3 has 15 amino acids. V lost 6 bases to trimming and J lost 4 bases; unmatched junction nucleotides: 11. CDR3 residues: CASREGAESRYGYTF. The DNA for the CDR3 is TGCGCCAGCAGGGAGGGGGCAGAAAGCCGCTATGGCTACACCTTC.

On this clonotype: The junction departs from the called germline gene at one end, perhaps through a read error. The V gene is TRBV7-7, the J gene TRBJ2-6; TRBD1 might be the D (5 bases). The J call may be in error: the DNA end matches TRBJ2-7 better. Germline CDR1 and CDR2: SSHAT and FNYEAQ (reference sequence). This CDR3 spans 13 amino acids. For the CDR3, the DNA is TGTGCTAGCAGCTCAATTAGGGGCAATGAGCAGTACTTC. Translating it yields CASSSIRGNEQYF.

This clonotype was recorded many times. CDR3 amino acids: CASSSRANYGYTF. The CDR3 DNA is TGTGCCAGCAGCTCAAGAGCTAACTATGGCTACACCTTC. J is TRBJ1-2 and V is TRBV11-2; D is unresolved. With 4 bases removed from V and 0 bases from J, the gap between germline ends came to 6 bases. Germline CDR1 SGHAT, CDR2 FQNNGV. The CDR3 sequence is 13 residues long.

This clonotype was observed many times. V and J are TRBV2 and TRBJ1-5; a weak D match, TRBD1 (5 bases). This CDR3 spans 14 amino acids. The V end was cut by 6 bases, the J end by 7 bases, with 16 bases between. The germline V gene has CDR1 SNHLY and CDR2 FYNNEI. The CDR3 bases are TGTGCCAGCAGCGCCAGGGTTTCGCTCCAGCCCCAGCATTTT. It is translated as CASSARVSLQPQHF.

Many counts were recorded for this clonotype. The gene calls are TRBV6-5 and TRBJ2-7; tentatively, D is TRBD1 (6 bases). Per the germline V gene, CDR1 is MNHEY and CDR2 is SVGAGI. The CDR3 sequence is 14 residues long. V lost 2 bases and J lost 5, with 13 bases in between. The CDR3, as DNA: TGTGCCAGCAGTTACCTACAGGGTCGGAACGAGCAGTACTTC. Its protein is CASSYLQGRNEQYF.

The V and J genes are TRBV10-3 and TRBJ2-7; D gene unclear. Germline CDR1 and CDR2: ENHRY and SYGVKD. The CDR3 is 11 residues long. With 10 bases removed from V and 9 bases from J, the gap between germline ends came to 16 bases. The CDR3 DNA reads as TGTGCCAGCAGAAAACGAAACGCGCAGTACTTC. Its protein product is CASRKRNAQYF.

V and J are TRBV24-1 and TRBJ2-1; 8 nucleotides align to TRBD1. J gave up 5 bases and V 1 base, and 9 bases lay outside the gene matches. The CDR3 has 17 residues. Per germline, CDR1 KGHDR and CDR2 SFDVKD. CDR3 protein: CATSDFGPQGANNEQFF. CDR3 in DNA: TGTGCCACCAGTGATTTCGGTCCCCAGGGGGCTAACAATGAGCAGTTCTTC.